The 6 T cell receptor beta chains in this list originate from one sample, sequenced in a study of beta chain features in type 1 diabetes. Every isolated RNA sample was fully reverse transcribed, so sequencing captured expressed TCRB transcripts. Repertoires were generated with immunoSEQ multiplex PCR, while TCRdb's copy carries only in-frame clones and drops some. The sample holds fewer than 450,000 clones, roughly 13% seen once. Study-wide points: Moderately but significantly shorter TCRB CDR3s were found in Type 1 diabetes patients in all four CD4+ subsets.

These receptors have no identified antigens. Sequencing input: naive CD4+ T cells from blood. These receptors all stem from a woman in her late teens or twenties with type 1 diabetes.

Only a few counts were recorded for this clone. This chain uses TRBV5-1 with TRBJ1-2; D is possibly TRBD1 (5 bases). Trimming pared 4 bases from V and 4 bases from J, leaving 11 bases between. Germline-derived CDR1 and CDR2 are SGHRS and YFSETQ. This CDR3 comprises 13 residues. For the CDR3, the DNA is TGCGCCAGCAGCAAAGACAGCAGCTATGGCTACACCTTC. Its protein is CASSKDSSYGYTF.

This clone appeared a few times. The chain links TRBV7-9 to TRBJ2-7, with D possibly TRBD1 on 6 matching bases. From germline, CDR1 is SEHNR and CDR2 FQNEAQ (reference sequence). Between the trimmed V and J ends, which lost 6 bases and 1 base, there was a span of 13 bases. This CDR3 contains 14 residues. CDR3 protein: CASRRTAASYEQYF. CDR3 DNA sequence: TGTGCCAGCAGGCGGACAGCCGCATCCTACGAGCAGTACTTC.

The V gene is TRBV11-2, the J gene TRBJ2-2, with a weak D call TRBD2 (6 bases). Between the trimmed V and J ends, which lost 4 bases and 3 bases, there was a span of 18 bases. The CDR3 contains 17 residues. The germline V gene encodes CDR1 SGHAT and CDR2 FQNNGV. CDR3 residues: CASSSLGGASYTGELFF. CDR3 DNA: TGTGCCAGCAGCTCCCTCGGAGGGGCAAGTTACACCGGGGAGCTGTTTTTT.

The chain is built from TRBV6-6 and TRBJ2-2, with 8 bases lining up with TRBD1. There are 12 residues in the CDR3. The V segment lost 5 bases and the J segment 9 bases; nucleotides outside the gene matches: 2. From germline, CDR1 is MNHNY and CDR2 SVGAGI (reference sequence). The chain's CDR3 is CASSQGARELFF. In nucleotides, the CDR3 is TGTGCCAGCAGTCAGGGGGCCAGGGAGCTGTTTTTT.

This chain uses TRBV10-3 with TRBJ2-1, with TRBD2 matching 9 bases. The germline CDR1 and CDR2 sequences are ENHRY and SYGVKD. This CDR3 region has 14 residues. J was trimmed by 5 bases and V by 11 bases; bases with no gene match: 10. The CDR3, as DNA: TGTGCCTCCTTCAGCGGGAGGTCCCACAATGAGCAGTTCTTC. This translates into CASFSGRSHNEQFF.

V is TRBV18 and J is TRBJ2-5; 7 bases are shared with TRBD1. The CDR3 consists of 15 residues. V lost 8 bases and J lost 1; bases outside the gene matches: 10. Germline loops: CDR1 KGHSH, CDR2 LQKENI. In nucleotides, the CDR3 is TGTGCCAGCACCGGACAGGAGGCCCTCCAAGAGACCCAGTACTTC. The encoded protein is CASTGQEALQETQYF.